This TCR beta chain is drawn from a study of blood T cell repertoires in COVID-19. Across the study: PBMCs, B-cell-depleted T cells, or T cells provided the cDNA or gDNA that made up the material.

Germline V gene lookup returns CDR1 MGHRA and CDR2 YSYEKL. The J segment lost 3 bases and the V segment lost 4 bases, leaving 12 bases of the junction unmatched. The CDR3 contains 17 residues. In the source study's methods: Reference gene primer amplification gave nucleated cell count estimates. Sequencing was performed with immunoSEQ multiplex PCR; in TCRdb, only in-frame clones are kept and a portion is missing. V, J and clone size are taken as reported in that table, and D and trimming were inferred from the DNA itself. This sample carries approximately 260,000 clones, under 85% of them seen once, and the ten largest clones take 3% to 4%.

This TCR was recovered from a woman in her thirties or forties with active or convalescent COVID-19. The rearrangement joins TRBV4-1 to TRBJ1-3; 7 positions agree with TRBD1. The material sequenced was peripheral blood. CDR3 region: CASSLSLTGSVGNTIYF. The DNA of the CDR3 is TGCGCCAGCAGCCTTTCTTTGACAGGGTCAGTTGGAAACACCATATATTTT.